This T cell receptor (beta chain) was sequenced for a study of shared clonotypes between healthy human individuals. Assay: immunoSEQ multiplex PCR; the TCRdb copy retains only in-frame clones and omits some. This sample has millions of clones, with roughly 91% found just once. CD8 cells classed as naive were CD45RO-negative and positively selected for CCR7, excluding terminally differentiated effector memory CD45RA+ cells. Donors comprised healthy HIV-negative adults lacking recent acute infections or vaccinations. General study results and limits: It was the few donors that limited the genetic and exposure-history diversity represented.

As concerns this clone: The target antigen is unknown.

Sequencing was carried out using naive CD8+ T cells from PBMCs. This clonotype was obtained from a man aged 18 to 35 in good health. Some clones in this sample may be carry-over from other donors' samples.

CDR3 amino acids: CASTPRGGVEAFF. Here the CDR3 DNA reads TGTGCCAGCACCCCCCGGGGAGGGGTTGAAGCTTTCTTT. This chain links TRBV7-9 with TRBJ1-1, with D tentatively TRBD1 (5 bases). Germline V gene sequence: CDR1 SEHNR, CDR2 FQNEAQ (reference sequence). This CDR3 is 13 amino acids long. V was cut by 7 bases and J by 7 bases, with 16 bases left in between.